One sample yielded the 26 T cell receptor beta chains listed below, sequenced in a study of cytomegalovirus exposure and HLA in healthy donors. The primer mix had 60 Vbeta and 13 Jbeta primers. The data were produced by immunoSEQ multiplex PCR, yet TCRdb's version contains in-frame clones alone and is incomplete. The sample has tens of thousands of clones, about 67% seen once; the top ten hold around 1.9%. Material: PBMCs. All receptors come from a man between 25 and 39 years old in good health and CMV-seronegative.

This clone has only a few counts. The chain combines TRBV5-1 with TRBJ1-1; 9 nucleotides line up with TRBD1. The CDR3 loop spans 14 amino acids. Germline V lookup: CDR1 SGHRS, CDR2 YFSETQ. V was pared by 0 bases and J by 6 bases, with 3 bases of the junction left unmatched. The CDR3: CASSLEQGASEAFF. CDR3 coding DNA: TGCGCCAGCAGCTTGGAACAGGGGGCTTCTGAAGCTTTCTTT.

V and J are TRBV6-1 and TRBJ2-7; 7 bases agree with TRBD1. Germline loops: CDR1 MNHNS, CDR2 SASEGT. Trimming cost V 6 bases and J 0 bases; bases outside gene matches: 5. This CDR3 is 14 amino acids long. The CDR3, as DNA: TGTGCCAGCAGAGCGACAGGGAGCTCCTACGAGCAGTACTTC. As protein: CASRATGSSYEQYF.

The rearrangement joins TRBV18 to TRBJ2-7; D is undetermined. V lost 3 bases and J 4 bases, leaving 16 bases between the germline ends. The CDR3 runs 15 residues. Germline V lookup: CDR1 KGHSH, CDR2 LQKENI. CDR3 sequence reads: CASSPWAPGRYEQYF. CDR3 sequence (DNA): TGTGCCAGCTCACCGTGGGCGCCTGGAAGGTACGAGCAGTACTTC.

The rearrangement uses TRBV11-2 and TRBJ2-7; D unclear. The CDR3 has 14 residues. Per the germline V gene, CDR1 is SGHAT and CDR2 is FQNNGV. Deletions cut 4 bases from V and 6 bases from J, with 16 bases between. The CDR3 is CASSSLMYGSEQYF. DNA for the CDR3: TGTGCCAGCAGCTCGCTCATGTACGGTTCCGAGCAGTACTTC.

This clone was seen more than once but under ten times. The V call is TRBV4-3, the J call TRBJ1-4; no clear D. The CDR3 contains 16 residues. V lost 1 base, J lost 7 bases, and 16 bases lay in between. Germline V gene data show CDR1 as LGHNA and CDR2 as YSLEER. The CDR3 protein is CASSQGRTGGVEKLFF. CDR3 bases: TGCGCCAGCAGCCAAGGGCGGACGGGAGGAGTTGAAAAACTGTTTTTT.

As DNA, the CDR3 is TGTGCCAGCAGTGTCCCGGGACAAATCCAAGAGACCCAGTACTTC. Protein product: CASSVPGQIQETQYF. This sequence joins TRBV6-1 and TRBJ2-5, with a possible D match to TRBD1 (6 bases). CDR1 is MNHNS and CDR2 is SASEGT in the germline V gene. The V gene lost 4 bases and the J gene lost 1 base, with 13 bases spanning the gap. The CDR3 length is 15 residues.

This chain links TRBV6-1 with TRBJ2-6; TRBD2 matches 7 bases. There are 15 residues in the CDR3. Trimming took 4 bases from V and 0 from J; bases not matched to a gene: 0. The germline gives CDR1 MNHNS, CDR2 SASEGT. DNA of the CDR3: TGTGCCAGCAGTGGGGGGGGCTCTGGGGCCAACGTCCTGACTTTC. Amino acids: CASSGGGSGANVLTF.

The chain joins TRBV9 to TRBJ2-4; 9 positions match TRBD2. Germline lookup yields CDR1 SGDLS and CDR2 YYNGEE. This CDR3 is 22 amino acids long. V shed 0 bases, J shed 0 bases, and the junction held 19 bases outside the gene matches. CDR3 bases: TGTGCCAGCAGCGTAGGGGTCACTGGCGGGGGGGTAAACAACATAGCCAAAAACATTCAGTACTTC. Protein product: CASSVGVTGGGVNNIAKNIQYF.

The chain joins TRBV19 to TRBJ1-2, with no clear D. Trimming took off 4 bases at V and 4 bases at J, with 13 bases between the two ends. CDR1 is LNHDA, CDR2 SQIVND, per germline (reference sequence). This CDR3 has 14 amino acids. The DNA for the CDR3 is TGTGCCAGTAGTAACGGCCTAGTGAGCTATGGCTACACCTTC. It translates to CASSNGLVSYGYTF. Full variable domain (outside the CDR3, taken from reference TRBV19 and TRBJ1-2): DGGITQSPKYLFRKEGQNVTLSCEQNLNHDAMYWYRQDPGQGLRLIYYSQIVNDFQKGDIAEGYSVSREKKESFPLTVTSAQKNPTAFYLCASSNGLVSYGYTFGSGTRLTVV.

CDR3 in amino acids: CASSSNTWDSYEQYF. The CDR3 nucleotides are TGTGCCAGCAGCTCGAATACGTGGGACAGCTACGAGCAGTACTTC. This chain uses TRBV11-1 with TRBJ2-7; 7 positions agree with TRBD1. CDR1 and CDR2 (germline): SGHAT, FQDESV (reference sequence). The CDR3 has 15 residues. The V and J ends lost 4 bases and 3 bases, in that order; junction bases with no gene match: 9. Full variable domain (rest looked up from reference TRBV11-1 and TRBJ2-7): EAEVAQSPRYKITEKSQAVAFWCDPISGHATLYWYRQILGQGPELLVQFQDESVVDDSQLPKDRFSAERLKGVDSTLKIQPAELGDSAMYLCASSSNTWDSYEQYFGPGTRLTVT.

This clone was observed a handful of times. V usage is TRBV30 and J usage is TRBJ2-2; D is possibly TRBD2 (6 bases). The CDR3 covers 16 residues. CDR1 is GTSNPN and CDR2 is SVGIG in the germline V gene (reference sequence). V dropped 0 bases and J dropped 4 bases, with 15 bases sitting between them. CDR3 loop: CAWSVRRLALTGELFF. The CDR3 DNA reads TGTGCCTGGAGTGTACGGCGCCTAGCGCTCACCGGGGAGCTGTTTTTT.

CDR3: CAISERGQDYGYTF. DNA for the CDR3: TGTGCCATCAGCGAAAGGGGGCAGGACTATGGCTACACCTTC. The chain couples TRBV10-3 to TRBJ1-2; 7 bases fit TRBD1. Trimming took 6 bases from V and 3 from J; bases not matched to a gene: 7. The CDR3 sequence is 14 residues long. Per germline, CDR1 ENHRY and CDR2 SYGVKD.

This chain joins TRBV27 and TRBJ1-1; D ambiguous. The germline V and J ends were trimmed by 9 bases and 4 bases, with 18 bases remaining between them. The CDR3 has 14 amino acids. Per the germline V gene, CDR1 is MNHEY and CDR2 is SMNVEV (reference sequence). The CDR3 DNA follows: TGTGCCAGTCATACGGGTTCAGAGGCCACTGAAGCTTTCTTT. This codes for CASHTGSEATEAFF.

The chain uses TRBV28 and TRBJ1-1, with D perhaps matching TRBD1 (6 bases). Per germline, CDR1 MDHEN and CDR2 SYDVKM. Trimming removed 4 bases at V and 5 bases at J, with 14 bases between. The CDR3 contains 14 residues. The CDR3 loop is CASSSGGWETEAFF. The CDR3 nucleotides read TGTGCCAGCAGTTCGGGGGGCTGGGAGACTGAAGCTTTCTTT. The variable domain in full, completed from reference TRBV28 and TRBJ1-1, reads DVKVTQSSRYLVKRTGEKVFLECVQDMDHENMFWYRQDPGLGLRLIYFSYDVKMKEKGDIPEGYSVSREKKERFSLILESASTNQTSMYLCASSSGGWETEAFFGQGTRLTVV.

The chain joins TRBV6-5 to TRBJ1-1; 7 bases map to TRBD1. The J segment lost 11 bases and the V segment lost 4 bases, leaving 4 bases of the junction unmatched. The V gene's germline CDR1 is MNHEY and CDR2 SVGAGI. CDR3 length: 11 residues. The CDR3 region has the DNA TGTGCCAGCAGTTTACAGGGGAAGGCTTTCTTT. The encoded protein is CASSLQGKAFF.

V usage is TRBV2 and J usage is TRBJ2-6, with D hard to call. CDR1 SNHLY and CDR2 FYNNEI come from the germline V gene. The CDR3 is 14 residues long. V dropped 6 bases and J dropped 0 bases, with 6 bases sitting between them. The CDR3 region has the DNA TGTGCCAGCAGAGCAGGCTCTGGGGCCAACGTCCTGACTTTC. Translation: CASRAGSGANVLTF.

The chain employs TRBV29-1 and TRBJ2-4, with a tentative D call TRBD1 (7 bases). The CDR3 sequence is 15 residues long. Germline assignment: CDR1 SQVTM and CDR2 ANQGSEA. Trimming took 4 bases from V and 1 from J, leaving 14 bases between them. The CDR3 protein is CSVGRDSGAKNIQYF. CDR3 sequence (DNA): TGCAGCGTTGGTAGGGACAGCGGGGCCAAAAACATTCAGTACTTC. The whole variable domain, remainder taken from reference TRBV29-1 and TRBJ2-4, is SAVISQKPSRDICQRGTSLTIQCQVDSQVTMMFWYRQQPGQSLTLIATANQGSEATYESGFVIDKFPISRPNLTFSTLTVSNMSPEDSSIYLCSVGRDSGAKNIQYFGAGTRLSVL.

The chain couples TRBV9 to TRBJ2-5, with D tentatively TRBD2 (6 bases). Trimming took off 2 bases at V and 6 bases at J, with 14 bases between the two ends. The CDR3 is 14 amino acids. CDR1 SGDLS and CDR2 YYNGEE come from the germline V gene. CDR3 bases: TGTGCCAGCAGCGTCCAGACTAGTTCGAAGACCCAGTACTTC. As protein: CASSVQTSSKTQYF. Complete variable domain (other parts from reference TRBV9 and TRBJ2-5): DSGVTQTPKHLITATGQRVTLRCSPRSGDLSVYWYQQSLDQGLQFLIQYYNGEERAKGNILERFSAQQFPDLHSELNLSSLELGDSALYFCASSVQTSSKTQYFGPGTRLLVL.

The J gene is TRBJ1-4, the V gene TRBV9, with a possible D match to TRBD1 (5 bases). The CDR3 length is 15 residues. Trimming cost V 0 bases and J 8 bases, with 14 bases left between them. Germline CDR1 SGDLS, CDR2 YYNGEE. DNA of the CDR3: TGTGCCAGCAGCGTAGCCGGCAGGGTTAGCGAAAAACTGTTTTTT. Encoded protein: CASSVAGRVSEKLFF.

The rearrangement links TRBV5-1 to TRBJ2-1, with 8 bases that match TRBD2. V gave up 4 bases and J gave up 4 bases; unmatched junction bases: 4. Germline V CDR1 and CDR2: SGHRS, YFSETQ. The CDR3 consists of 14 residues. CDR3 nucleotide sequence: TGCGCCAGCAGCCAGGGACTAGAATACAATGAGCAGTTCTTC. Translating it yields CASSQGLEYNEQFF. Using reference TRBV5-1 and TRBJ2-1 for the parts outside the CDR3, the full variable domain is KAGVTQTPRYLIKTRGQQVTLSCSPISGHRSVSWYQQTPGQGLQFLFEYFSETQRNKGNFPGRFSGRQFSNSRSEMNVSTLELGDSALYLCASSQGLEYNEQFFGPGTRLTVL.

Only a few counts were recorded for this clone. The rearrangement joins TRBV15 to TRBJ2-2, with 11 bases identical to TRBD2. Germline V gene data show CDR1 as LNHNV and CDR2 as YYDKDF (reference sequence). With 6 bases clipped from V and 5 bases from J, the junction kept 2 bases outside the gene matches. The CDR3 consists of 14 residues. In nucleotides, the CDR3 is TGTGCCACCAGTGGGACTAGCGGTACCGGGGAGCTGTTTTTT. Encoded protein: CATSGTSGTGELFF.

This clone was observed once. DNA for the CDR3: TGTGCCAGCAGCCAGGGACAGCACACCGGGGAGCTGTTTTTT. Translation: CASSQGQHTGELFF. The chain joins TRBV7-9 to TRBJ2-2; 7 bases map to TRBD1. Germline V gives CDR1 SEHNR, CDR2 FQNEAQ (reference sequence). This CDR3 is built from 14 residues. V trimming: 5 bases; J trimming: 3 bases; junction bases outside the gene matches: 3.

The genes are TRBV7-6 and TRBJ2-7; 9 bases fit TRBD1. Germline assignment: CDR1 SGHVS and CDR2 FNYEAQ. The CDR3 covers 15 residues. V was pared by 0 bases and J by 5 bases, with 5 bases of the junction left unmatched. The CDR3 region has the DNA TGTGCCAGCAGCTTAGCTACGGGACAGGGAGACGAGCAGTACTTC. Translation gives CASSLATGQGDEQYF.

This clone was recorded only once. V gene TRBV9 combines with J gene TRBJ2-7; the match to TRBD2 covers 10 bases. Germline loops: CDR1 SGDLS, CDR2 YYNGEE. The CDR3 covers 16 residues. The ends lost 1 base at V and 3 bases at J; junction bases unmatched: 7. CDR3 DNA sequence: TGTGCCAGCAGCGTATCAACTAGCGGGGACCTCTACGAGCAGTACTTC. Protein sequence: CASSVSTSGDLYEQYF.

CDR3 nucleotides: TGTGCCAGCTCACCCTCAGTACAAGAGACCCAGTACTTC. It is translated as CASSPSVQETQYF. The V call is TRBV18, the J call TRBJ2-5, with unresolved D. CDR1 is KGHSH, CDR2 LQKENI, per germline. Trimming left V 3 bases short and J 2 bases short, with 7 bases between. The CDR3 loop spans 13 amino acids.

The genes are TRBV29-1 and TRBJ2-1, with 11 bases lining up with TRBD2. J lost 2 bases, V lost 6 bases, and 6 bases had no gene match. Per germline, CDR1 SQVTM and CDR2 ANQGSEA. The CDR3 is 15 residues long. For the CDR3, the DNA is TGCAGCGTAGCCCGACTAGCGGGACCCTACAATGAGCAGTTCTTC. Protein product: CSVARLAGPYNEQFF.